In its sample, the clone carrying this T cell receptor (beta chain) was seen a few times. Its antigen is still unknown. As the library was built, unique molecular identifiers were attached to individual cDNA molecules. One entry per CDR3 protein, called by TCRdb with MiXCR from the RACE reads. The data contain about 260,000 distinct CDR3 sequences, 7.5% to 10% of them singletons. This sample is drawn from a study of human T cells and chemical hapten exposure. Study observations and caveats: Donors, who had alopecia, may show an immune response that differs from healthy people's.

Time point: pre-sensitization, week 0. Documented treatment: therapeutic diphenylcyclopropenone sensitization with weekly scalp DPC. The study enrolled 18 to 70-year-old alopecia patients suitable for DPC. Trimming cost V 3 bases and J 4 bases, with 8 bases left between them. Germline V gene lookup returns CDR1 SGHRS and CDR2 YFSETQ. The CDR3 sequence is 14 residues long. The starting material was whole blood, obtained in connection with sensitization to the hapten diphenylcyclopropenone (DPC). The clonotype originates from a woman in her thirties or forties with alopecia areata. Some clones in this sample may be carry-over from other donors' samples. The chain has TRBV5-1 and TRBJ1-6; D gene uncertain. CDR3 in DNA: TGCGCCAGCAGCTCCGACGGGTATAATTCACCCCTCCACTTT. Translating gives CASSSDGYNSPLHF.